This TCR beta chain was sequenced for a study of STAT5B mutations in CD4+ large granular lymphocyte leukemia. This clone has more than one count but fewer than ten. The assay was run at survey level. Some clones are missing from TCRdb's copy, which holds only in-frame ones; the method was immunoSEQ multiplex PCR. Among roughly 30,000 clones listed, roughly 72% were seen once. The TCR was taken from a human donor in good health. Sequenced sample: CD4+ T cells from blood buffy coats.

For the CDR3, the DNA is TGCAGTGCTAGTAAAGGCACTGAAGCTTTCTTT. This encodes CSASKGTEAFF. The genes are TRBV20-1 and TRBJ1-1; D is uncertain. V lost 3 bases and J 4 bases, leaving 6 bases between the germline ends. The CDR3 loop spans 11 amino acids. Germline V lookup: CDR1 DFQATT, CDR2 SNEGSKA (reference sequence).